Sequencing of this TCR beta chain was carried out in a study of beta chain features in type 1 diabetes. Study-level background: Examination spanned 100 million to 120 million sorted cells from all samples. Whole-study findings and limits: A greater similarity of naive, central memory and Treg TCRB repertoires was seen among patients than among healthy donors. Individuals with type 1 diabetes displayed fewer insertions and more deletions at VDJ junctions.

This clone was seen a few times. Its antigen is not identified. CD4+ cells of the naive, central memory, regulatory and stem cell-like memory types were sorted via CD45RO/CCR7/CD25/CD127/CD95/CD27. The length of the CDR3 is 16 residues. The junction had 6 bases not matched to a gene; V was cut back by 4 bases and J by 4 bases. Germline CDR1 and CDR2: SGHDN and FVKESK. Investigators reverse transcribed all isolated RNA, so they sequenced expressed TCRB transcripts. TCRdb keeps only in-frame clones here, not all; method: immunoSEQ multiplex PCR. Of some 150,000 clones in the sample, more than 9.5% are singletons; the top ten hold about 2%.

Sequencing was carried out using central memory CD4+ T cells from blood. This clonotype was sampled from a man younger than 30 in good health. The chain uses TRBV14 and TRBJ2-1; TRBD2 matches at 11 bases. The CDR3 sequence is CASSPIAGGPYNEQFF. As DNA, the CDR3 is TGTGCCAGCAGCCCGATAGCGGGAGGGCCTTACAATGAGCAGTTCTTC.